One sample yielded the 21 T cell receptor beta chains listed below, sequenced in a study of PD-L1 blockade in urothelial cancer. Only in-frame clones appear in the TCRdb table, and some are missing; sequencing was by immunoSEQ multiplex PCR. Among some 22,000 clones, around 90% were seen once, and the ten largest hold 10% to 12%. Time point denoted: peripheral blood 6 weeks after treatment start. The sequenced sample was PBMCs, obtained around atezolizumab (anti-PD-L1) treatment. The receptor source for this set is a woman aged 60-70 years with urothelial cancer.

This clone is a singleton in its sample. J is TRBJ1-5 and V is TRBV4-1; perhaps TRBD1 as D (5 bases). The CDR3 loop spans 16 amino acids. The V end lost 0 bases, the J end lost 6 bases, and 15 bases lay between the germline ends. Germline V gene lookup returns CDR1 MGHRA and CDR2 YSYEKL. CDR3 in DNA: TGCGCCAGCAGCCAAGATCAGGGAGGGAGAAGTCAGCCCCAGCATTTT. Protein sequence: CASSQDQGGRSQPQHF.

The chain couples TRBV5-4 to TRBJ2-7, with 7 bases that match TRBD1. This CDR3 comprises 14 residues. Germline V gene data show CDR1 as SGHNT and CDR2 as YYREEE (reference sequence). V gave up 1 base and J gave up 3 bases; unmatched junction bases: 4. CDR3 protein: CASSLNRGNYEQYF. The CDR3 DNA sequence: TGTGCCAGCAGCTTGAACAGGGGAAACTACGAGCAGTACTTC.

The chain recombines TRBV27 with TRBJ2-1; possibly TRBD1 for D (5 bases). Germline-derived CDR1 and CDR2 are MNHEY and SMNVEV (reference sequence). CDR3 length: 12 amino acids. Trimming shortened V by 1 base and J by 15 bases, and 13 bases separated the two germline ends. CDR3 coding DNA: TGTGCCAGCAGTTTATTGGGGCAGGGTCCGTTCTTC. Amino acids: CASSLLGQGPFF.

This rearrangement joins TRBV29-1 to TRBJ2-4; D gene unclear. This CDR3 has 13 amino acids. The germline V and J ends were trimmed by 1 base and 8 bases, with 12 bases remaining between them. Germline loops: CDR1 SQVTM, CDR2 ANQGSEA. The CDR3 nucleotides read TGCAGCGTTGAAGTCCCCAGTTCAGACATTCAGTACTTC. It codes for CSVEVPSSDIQYF.

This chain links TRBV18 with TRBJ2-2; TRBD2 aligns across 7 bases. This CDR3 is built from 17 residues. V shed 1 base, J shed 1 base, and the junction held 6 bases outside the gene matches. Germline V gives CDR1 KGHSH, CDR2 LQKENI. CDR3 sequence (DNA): TGTGCCAGCTCACCACTCAGGGAGGGGAGGAACACCGGGGAGCTGTTTTTT. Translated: CASSPLREGRNTGELFF.

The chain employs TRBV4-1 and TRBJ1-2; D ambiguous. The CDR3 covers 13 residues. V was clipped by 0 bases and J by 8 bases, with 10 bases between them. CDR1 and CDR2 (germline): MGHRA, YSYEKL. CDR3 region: CASSQEGTYGYTF. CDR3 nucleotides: TGCGCCAGCAGCCAAGAGGGCACATACGGCTACACCTTC.

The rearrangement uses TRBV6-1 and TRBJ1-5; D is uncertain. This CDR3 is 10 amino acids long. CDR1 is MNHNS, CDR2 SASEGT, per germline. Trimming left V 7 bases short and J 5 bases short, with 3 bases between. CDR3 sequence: CASNYQPQHF. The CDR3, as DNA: TGTGCCAGCAACTATCAGCCCCAGCATTTT.

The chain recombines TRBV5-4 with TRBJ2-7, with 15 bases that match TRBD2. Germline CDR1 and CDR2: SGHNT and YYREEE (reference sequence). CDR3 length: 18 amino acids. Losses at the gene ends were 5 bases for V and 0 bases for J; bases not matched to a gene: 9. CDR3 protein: CASSTGLAGGASSYEQYF. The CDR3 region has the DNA TGTGCCAGCAGTACAGGACTAGCGGGAGGGGCCAGCTCCTACGAGCAGTACTTC. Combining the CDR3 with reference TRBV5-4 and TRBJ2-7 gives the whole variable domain ETGVTQSPTHLIKTRGQQVTLRCSSQSGHNTVSWYQQALGQGPQFIFQYYREEENGRGNFPPRFSGLQFPNYSSELNVNALELDDSALYLCASSTGLAGGASSYEQYFGPGTRLTVT.

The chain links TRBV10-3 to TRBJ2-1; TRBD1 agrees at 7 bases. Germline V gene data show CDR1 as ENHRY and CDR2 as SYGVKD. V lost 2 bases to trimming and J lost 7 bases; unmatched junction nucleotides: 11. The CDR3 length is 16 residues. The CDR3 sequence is CAISERTTGSGNEQFF. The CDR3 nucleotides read TGTGCCATCAGTGAGAGAACGACAGGGTCGGGTAATGAGCAGTTCTTC.

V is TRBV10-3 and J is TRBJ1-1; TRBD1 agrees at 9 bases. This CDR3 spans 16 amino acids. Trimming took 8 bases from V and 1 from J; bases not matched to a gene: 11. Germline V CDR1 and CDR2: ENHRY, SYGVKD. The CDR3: CAISTHTGGANTEAFF. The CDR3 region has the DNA TGTGCCATCTCTACCCACACAGGGGGCGCGAACACTGAAGCTTTCTTT.

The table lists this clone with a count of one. Here the CDR3 reads CAITTERGFGYTF. The CDR3 nucleotides are TGTGCCATCACCACTGAGAGGGGGTTTGGCTACACCTTC. This chain uses TRBV10-3 with TRBJ1-2; D is perhaps TRBD1 (6 bases). There are 13 residues in the CDR3. V was pared by 7 bases and J by 7 bases, with 16 bases between. The V gene's germline CDR1 is ENHRY and CDR2 SYGVKD.

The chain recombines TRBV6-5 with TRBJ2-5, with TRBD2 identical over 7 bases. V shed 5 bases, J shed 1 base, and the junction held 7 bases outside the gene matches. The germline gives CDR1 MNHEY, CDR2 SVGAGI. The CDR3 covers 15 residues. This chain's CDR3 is CASSRWTSRQETQYF. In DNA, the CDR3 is TGTGCCAGCAGTCGATGGACTAGTCGCCAAGAGACCCAGTACTTC.

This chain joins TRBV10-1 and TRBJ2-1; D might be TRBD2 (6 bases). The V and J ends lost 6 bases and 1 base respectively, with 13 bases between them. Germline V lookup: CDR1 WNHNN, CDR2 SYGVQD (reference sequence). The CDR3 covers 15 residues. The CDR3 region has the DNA TGCGCCAGCAGCCCCTTCGGGAGTTCCTACAATGAGCAGTTCTTC. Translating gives CASSPFGSSYNEQFF.

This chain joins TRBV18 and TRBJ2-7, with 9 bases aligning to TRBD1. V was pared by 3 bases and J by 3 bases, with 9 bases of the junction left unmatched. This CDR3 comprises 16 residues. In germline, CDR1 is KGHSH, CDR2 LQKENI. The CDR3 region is CASSPYTGGGIYEQYF. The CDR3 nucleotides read TGTGCCAGCTCACCTTATACAGGGGGCGGCATCTACGAGCAGTACTTC.

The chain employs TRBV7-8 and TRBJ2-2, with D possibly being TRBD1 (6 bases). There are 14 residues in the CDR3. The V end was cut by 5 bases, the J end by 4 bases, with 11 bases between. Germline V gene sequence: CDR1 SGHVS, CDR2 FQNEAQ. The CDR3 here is CASSPTTGTGELFF. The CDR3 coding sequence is TGTGCCAGCAGCCCGACGACAGGCACCGGGGAGCTGTTTTTT.

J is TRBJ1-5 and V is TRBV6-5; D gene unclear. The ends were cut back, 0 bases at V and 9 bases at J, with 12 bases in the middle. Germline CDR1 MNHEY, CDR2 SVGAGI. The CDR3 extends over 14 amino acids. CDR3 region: CASSYSGGLGPQHF. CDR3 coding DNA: TGTGCCAGCAGTTACTCGGGCGGGTTAGGGCCCCAGCATTTT.

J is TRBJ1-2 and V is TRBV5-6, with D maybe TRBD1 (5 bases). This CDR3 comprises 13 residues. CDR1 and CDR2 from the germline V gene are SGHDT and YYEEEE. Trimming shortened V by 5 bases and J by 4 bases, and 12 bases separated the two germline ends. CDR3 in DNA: TGTGCCAGCAGGACACAGGAACTCTATGGCTACACCTTC. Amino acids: CASRTQELYGYTF.

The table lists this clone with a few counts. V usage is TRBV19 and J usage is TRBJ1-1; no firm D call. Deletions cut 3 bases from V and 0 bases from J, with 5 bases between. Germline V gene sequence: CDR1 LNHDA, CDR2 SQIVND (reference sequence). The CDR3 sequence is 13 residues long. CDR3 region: CASSIEMNTEAFF. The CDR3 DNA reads TGTGCCAGTAGTATTGAGATGAACACTGAAGCTTTCTTT.

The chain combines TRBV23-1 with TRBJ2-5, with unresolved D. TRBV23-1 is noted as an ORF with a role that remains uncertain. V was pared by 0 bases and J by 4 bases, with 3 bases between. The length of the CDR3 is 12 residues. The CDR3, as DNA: TGCGCCAGCAGTCAATCAGCAGAGACCCAGTACTTC. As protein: CASSQSAETQYF.

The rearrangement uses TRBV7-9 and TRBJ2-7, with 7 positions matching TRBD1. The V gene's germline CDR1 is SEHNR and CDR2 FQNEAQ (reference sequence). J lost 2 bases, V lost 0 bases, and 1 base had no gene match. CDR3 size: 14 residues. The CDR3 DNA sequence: TGTGCCAGCAGCTTAGCTGGGACAGCCTACGAGCAGTACTTC. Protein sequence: CASSLAGTAYEQYF.

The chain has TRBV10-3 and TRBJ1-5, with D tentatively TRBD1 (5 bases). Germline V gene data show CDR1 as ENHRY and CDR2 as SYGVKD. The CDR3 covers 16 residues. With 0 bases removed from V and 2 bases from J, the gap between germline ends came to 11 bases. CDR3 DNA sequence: TGTGCCATCAGTGAGTCGATGGGCAGGGGCAATCAGCCCCAGCATTTT. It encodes CAISESMGRGNQPQHF.